These 10 T cell receptor beta chains were all obtained from the same sample, sequenced in a study of cytomegalovirus exposure and HLA in healthy donors. Sequenced by immunoSEQ multiplex PCR; TCRdb stores in-frame clones only, minus some. Counted here are some 150,000 clones, roughly nine tenths occurring once; the ten biggest clones make up under 0.8%. Sequencing input: PBMCs. The receptors shown here come from a man aged 18 to 30 in good health and CMV-seronegative.

The chain uses TRBV11-2 and TRBJ2-7, with 12 positions matching TRBD1. Trimming at V came to 4 bases and at J to 0 bases, leaving 13 bases not matched to a gene. Germline V CDR1 and CDR2: SGHAT, FQNNGV. The CDR3 sequence is 19 residues long. The CDR3 coding sequence is TGTGCCAGCAGCTCCAACAGAAGAGGGACAGGGGGCTACTCCTACGAGCAGTACTTC. This gives the protein CASSSNRRGTGGYSYEQYF.

The chain is built from TRBV11-2 and TRBJ1-2; 7 nucleotides match TRBD1. With 5 bases clipped from V and 5 bases from J, the junction kept 11 bases outside the gene matches. The CDR3 extends over 15 amino acids. Germline V gene lookup returns CDR1 SGHAT and CDR2 FQNNGV. The CDR3 nucleotides are TGTGCCAGCAGCCTAGGAAGGGGGCGTGATTATGGCTACACCTTC. This gives the protein CASSLGRGRDYGYTF.

The V call is TRBV11-3, the J call TRBJ2-5; TRBD1 agrees at 8 bases. Per germline, CDR1 SGHNT and CDR2 YENEEA. Losses at the gene ends were 5 bases for V and 5 bases for J; bases not matched to a gene: 16. The length of the CDR3 is 17 residues. CDR3 DNA sequence: TGTGCCAGCAGCCCCCTGGCGGTTGGGACAGGCCAGGAGACCCAGTACTTC. This sequence encodes CASSPLAVGTGQETQYF.

The rearrangement joins TRBV9 to TRBJ1-3, with 10 bases aligning to TRBD1. CDR1 SGDLS and CDR2 YYNGEE come from the germline V gene. The J segment lost 2 bases and the V segment lost 3 bases, leaving 5 bases of the junction unmatched. The CDR3 sequence is 16 residues long. This chain's CDR3 is CASSGAGTGAGNTIYF. Written as DNA, the CDR3 is TGTGCCAGCAGCGGGGCCGGGACAGGGGCTGGAAACACCATATATTTT.

This chain uses TRBV6-5 with TRBJ2-5; TRBD2 aligns across 9 bases. Trimming removed 6 bases from V and 3 bases from J; junction bases left unmatched: 5. The CDR3 length is 14 residues. Germline V gene data show CDR1 as MNHEY and CDR2 as SVGAGI. CDR3 in DNA: TGTGCCAGCAGAAATAGCGGGAGCAAAGAGACCCAGTACTTC. Translation gives CASRNSGSKETQYF.

The chain uses TRBV7-2 and TRBJ2-1; TRBD2 matches at 8 bases. Germline V gene lookup returns CDR1 SGHTA and CDR2 FQGNSA. V shed 8 bases and J 6 bases; nucleotides not matched to a gene: 3. CDR3 length: 12 amino acids. The CDR3 DNA follows: TGTGCCAGCGTAGCGGGGCCCAATGAGCAGTTCTTC. It translates to CASVAGPNEQFF.

The rearrangement links TRBV5-1 to TRBJ2-3, with 7 bases lining up with TRBD2. Trimming at V came to 1 base and at J to 3 bases, leaving 14 bases not matched to a gene. The CDR3 is 18 residues long. Germline values: CDR1 SGHRS, CDR2 YFSETQ. The chain's CDR3 is CASSLIPIDAGATDTQYF. The CDR3, as DNA: TGCGCCAGCAGCTTGATCCCGATCGACGCGGGAGCAACAGATACGCAGTATTTT.

The rearrangement uses TRBV6-5 and TRBJ2-1; 8 positions match TRBD2. In germline, CDR1 is MNHEY, CDR2 SVGAGI. The CDR3 covers 14 residues. V lost 0 bases, J lost 10 bases, and 5 bases stayed unmatched. CDR3 bases: TGTGCCAGCAGTTACTCGACGACTAGCGCCGAGCAGTTCTTC. Its protein is CASSYSTTSAEQFF.

This chain uses TRBV27 with TRBJ2-1; 11 bases map to TRBD2. Germline CDR1 and CDR2: MNHEY and SMNVEV (reference sequence). The trim removed 5 bases at V and 7 bases at J, leaving 7 bases unmatched. The CDR3 has 15 residues. CDR3 residues: CASSELAGASNEQFF. In DNA form, the CDR3 reads TGTGCCAGCAGTGAACTAGCGGGGGCCTCTAATGAGCAGTTCTTC.

This chain uses TRBV15 with TRBJ1-5; TRBD1 matches 7 bases. V was clipped by 2 bases and J by 5 bases; unmatched bases: 3. The CDR3 totals 14 residues. Germline V gene data show CDR1 as LNHNV and CDR2 as YYDKDF (reference sequence). The CDR3 loop reads CATSRPDRDQPQHF. CDR3 bases: TGTGCCACCAGCAGACCCGACAGGGATCAGCCCCAGCATTTT.